The source of this T cell receptor beta chain is a study of CD8+ T cells in alopecia areata. Sequencing relied on a cDNA template that was reverse transcribed from extracted RNA. Sequencing used immunoSEQ multiplex PCR; TCRdb keeps in-frame clones, though not all of them. This table has over 250,000 clones, 45% to 70% appearing once. As to treatment: oral pan-JAK inhibitor, 5-10 mg twice daily. This CDR3 has 13 amino acids. CDR1 and CDR2 (germline): SGHVS, FQNEAQ. The V end lost 2 bases, the J end lost 6 bases, and 8 bases lay between the germline ends. The gene calls are TRBV7-8 and TRBJ2-1; tentative D call: TRBD2 (6 bases). The material was CD4+ T cells sorted from blood, obtained around week 52, from a patient treated with tofacitinib. This sequence was found in a human donor with alopecia areata. CDR3 amino acids: CASSLQGGNEQFF. The CDR3 DNA sequence: TGTGCCAGCAGCTTACAGGGAGGCAATGAGCAGTTCTTC.